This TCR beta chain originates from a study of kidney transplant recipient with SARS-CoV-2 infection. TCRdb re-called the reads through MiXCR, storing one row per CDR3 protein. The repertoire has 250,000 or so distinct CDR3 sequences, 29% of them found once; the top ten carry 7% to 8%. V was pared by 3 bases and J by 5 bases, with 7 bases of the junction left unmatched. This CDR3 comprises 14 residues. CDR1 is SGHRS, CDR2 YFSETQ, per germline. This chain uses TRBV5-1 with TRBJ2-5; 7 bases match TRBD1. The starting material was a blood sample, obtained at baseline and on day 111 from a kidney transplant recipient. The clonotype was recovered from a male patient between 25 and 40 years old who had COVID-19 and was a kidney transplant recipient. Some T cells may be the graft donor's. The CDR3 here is CASSWSEGAETQYF. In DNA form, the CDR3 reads TGCGCCAGCAGCTGGAGCGAGGGGGCCGAGACCCAGTACTTC.